This TCR beta chain appears in the sequencing data of a study of metastatic and nonmetastatic thyroid tumors. Turning to the study itself: Repertoire comparison spanned blood and tumor or nodule tissue of malignant and benign thyroid patients.

A remark on this clone: What it binds is not known.

Thyroid surgery was preceded by no treatment in any patient. In germline, CDR1 is SGHAT, CDR2 FQNNGV. V was clipped by 4 bases and J by 7 bases, with 17 bases between them. This CDR3 region has 16 residues. Per the study methods: Building a distant-metastasis classifier for papillary thyroid cancer drew on CDR3 differences across clinicopathological groups. Via MiXCR, TCRdb re-called the PCR reads. Clone size and V and J calls follow TCRdb, not the original study. The repertoire includes 25,000 to 35,000 clones, roughly 30% of them detected once, and 30% sits in the top ten. Study-level findings and limits: Reportedly, malignant thyroid tumors had significantly higher TCR beta diversity than benign nodules, in blood and tumor.

The sample taken for sequencing was blood. The chain carries TRBV11-2 and TRBJ1-6; weak D call: TRBD1 (6 bases). This TCR was sampled from a female donor with papillary thyroid cancer or a benign thyroid nodule (not recorded which). Some clones in this sample may be carry-over from other donors' samples. CDR3 in DNA: TGTGCCAGCAGCTCCCGAAGGGGGGATGGGAATTCACCCCTCCACTTT. Translating it yields CASSSRRGDGNSPLHF.